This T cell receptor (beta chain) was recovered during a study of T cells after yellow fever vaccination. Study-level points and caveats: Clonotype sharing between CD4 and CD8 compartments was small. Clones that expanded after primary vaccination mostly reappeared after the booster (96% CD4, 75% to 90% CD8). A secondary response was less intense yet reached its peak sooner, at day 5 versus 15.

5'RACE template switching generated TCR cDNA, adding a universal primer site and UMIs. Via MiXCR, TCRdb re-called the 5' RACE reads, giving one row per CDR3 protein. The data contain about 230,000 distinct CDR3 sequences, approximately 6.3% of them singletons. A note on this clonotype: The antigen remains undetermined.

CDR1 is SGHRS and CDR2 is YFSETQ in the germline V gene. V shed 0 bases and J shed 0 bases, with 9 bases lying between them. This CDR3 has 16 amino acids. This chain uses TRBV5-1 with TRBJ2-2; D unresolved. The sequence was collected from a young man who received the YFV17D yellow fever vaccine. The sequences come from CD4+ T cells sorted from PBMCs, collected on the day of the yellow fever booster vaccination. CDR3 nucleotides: TGCGCCAGCAGCTTGGCCGGCCTCGCGAACACCGGGGAGCTGTTTTTT. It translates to CASSLAGLANTGELFF.